These 13 T cell receptor beta chains were all obtained from the same sample, sequenced in a study of blood T cells in healthy people across ages. Alongside a J-beta primer mix, a sample-barcoded 5' primer served in a second PCR lasting roughly 7 to 12 cycles. Via MiXCR, TCRdb re-called the 5' RACE reads, giving one row per CDR3 protein. This sample yields some 1 million distinct CDR3 sequences, of which more than 40% are seen a single time; approximately 20% belongs to the top ten. Sequences were obtained from blood. The receptors were gathered from a woman aged 55 to 70 in good health.

The chain joins TRBV29-1 to TRBJ2-4, with 8 bases identical to TRBD1. The J call may be faulty, since TRBJ2-5 better matches the DNA end. The CDR3 has 13 residues. Germline V gene data show CDR1 as SQVTM and CDR2 as ANQGSEA. CDR3 amino acids: CSVGGQGAETQYF. In nucleotides, the CDR3 is TGCAGCGTTGGTGGACAGGGAGCAGAGACCCAGTACTTC.

The chain is built from TRBV27 and TRBJ2-3; D unclear. The CDR3 totals 12 residues. V shed 2 bases and J shed 7 bases, with 7 bases lying between them. Germline loops: CDR1 MNHEY, CDR2 SMNVEV (reference sequence). The CDR3 sequence is CASSLVGNTQYF. CDR3 nucleotide sequence: TGTGCCAGCAGTTTAGTAGGGAATACGCAGTATTTT.

V gene TRBV11-2 combines with J gene TRBJ1-2; 7 positions agree with TRBD1. CDR3 length: 14 amino acids. The germline V gene encodes CDR1 SGHAT and CDR2 FQNNGV. V dropped 5 bases and J dropped 3; count of bases not matched to a gene: 6. CDR3 loop: CASSTYTGDYGYTF. For the CDR3, the DNA is TGTGCCAGCAGCACCTATACAGGGGACTATGGCTACACCTTC. The full variable domain, in which reference TRBV11-2 and TRBJ1-2 provide the parts outside the CDR3, is EAGVAQSPRYKIIEKRQSVAFWCNPISGHATLYWYQQILGQGPKLLIQFQNNGVVDDSQLPKDRFSAERLKGVDSTLKIQPAKLEDSAVYLCASSTYTGDYGYTFGSGTRLTVV.

The chain couples TRBV7-9 to TRBJ2-3, with 9 bases that match TRBD1. Per germline, CDR1 SEHNR and CDR2 FQNEAQ (reference sequence). The CDR3 runs to 15 residues. Unmatched junction bases numbered 4, after V lost 4 bases and J lost 2 bases. The CDR3 DNA reads as TGTGCCAGCAGCTCATGGGACAGGGACACAGATACGCAGTATTTT. It yields the protein CASSSWDRDTDTQYF.

The gene calls are TRBV10-3 and TRBJ2-7, with 8 bases identical to TRBD2. The CDR3 has 15 residues. The germline gives CDR1 ENHRY, CDR2 SYGVKD. J was trimmed by 4 bases and V by 4 bases; bases with no gene match: 9. The CDR3 sequence: CAISAGGGSSYEQYF. The CDR3 bases are TGTGCCATCAGTGCAGGCGGGGGGAGCTCTTACGAGCAGTACTTC.

The chain carries TRBV5-1 and TRBJ2-1; 9 nucleotides match TRBD2. Germline assignment: CDR1 SGHRS and CDR2 YFSETQ. After removal of 1 base from V and 9 bases from J, the junction contained 8 bases not matched to a gene. The CDR3 consists of 15 residues. The CDR3 is CASSLRGRGGGEQFF. The CDR3 DNA reads TGCGCCAGCAGCTTGAGGGGGCGGGGGGGTGGTGAGCAGTTCTTC.

This clonotype has more than one count but fewer than ten. This chain connects TRBV20-1 to TRBJ2-7, with a tentative D call TRBD2 (7 bases). Germline CDR1 reads DFQATT; CDR2 reads SNEGSKA (reference sequence). V was trimmed by 3 bases and J by 5 bases, leaving 14 bases between them. CDR3 size: 13 residues. The CDR3 DNA reads as TGCAGTGCTAGGGGGAGGGGGTACGACGAGCAGTACTTC. It is translated as CSARGRGYDEQYF.

The genes are TRBV6-1 and TRBJ2-1, with D possibly being TRBD2 (6 bases). Germline lookup yields CDR1 MNHNS and CDR2 SASEGT. The CDR3 has 15 amino acids. Trimming removed 5 bases from V and 4 bases from J, with 15 bases in between. The CDR3 DNA sequence: TGTGCCAGCAGTCCCACCGGGACTCCGTACAATGAGCAGTTCTTC. This codes for CASSPTGTPYNEQFF.

The chain recombines TRBV4-1 with TRBJ2-7, with 9 bases aligning to TRBD1. In germline, CDR1 is MGHRA, CDR2 YSYEKL. The CDR3 loop spans 16 amino acids. J gave up 2 bases and V 1 base, and 6 bases lay outside the gene matches. The CDR3 nucleotides are TGCGCCAGCAGCCAAGGGGGGGACAGGGTCACCTACGAGCAGTACTTC. Translation gives CASSQGGDRVTYEQYF.

This chain joins TRBV9 and TRBJ2-4; the D gene is possibly TRBD1 (6 bases). The J call is doubtful: the DNA matches TRBJ2-7 better. Per the germline V gene, CDR1 is SGDLS and CDR2 is YYNGEE. The CDR3 extends over 15 amino acids. The CDR3 spells CASSPSGRGASEQYF. The CDR3 DNA reads TGTGCCAGCAGCCCCTCGGGCAGGGGAGCTTCCGAGCAGTACTTC.

In the case of this clonotype: At one end the junction does not follow the germline gene, possibly because of a read error. The CDR3, as DNA: TGCAGCGTTGAAGGTGGGGGAGTCTACTATGGCCACACCTTC. It is translated as CSVEGGGVYYGHTF. The rearrangement uses TRBV29-1 and TRBJ1-2, with a weak D call TRBD1 (5 bases). The CDR3 loop spans 14 amino acids. Per the germline V gene, CDR1 is SQVTM and CDR2 is ANQGSEA. The full variable domain, in which reference TRBV29-1 and TRBJ1-2 provide the parts outside the CDR3, is SAVISQKPSRDICQRGTSLTIQCQVDSQVTMMFWYRQQPGQSLTLIATANQGSEATYESGFVIDKFPISRPNLTFSTLTVSNMSPEDSSIYLCSVEGGGVYYGHTFGSGTRLTVV.

The V gene is TRBV3-1, the J gene TRBJ2-3, with D unclear. Per germline, CDR1 LGHDT and CDR2 YNNKEL (reference sequence). CDR3 length: 15 amino acids. Between the trimmed V and J ends, which lost 4 bases and 1 base, there was a span of 12 bases. DNA for the CDR3: TGTGCCAGCAGCCTCGGCGGAATGGGCACAGATACGCAGTATTTT. This codes for CASSLGGMGTDTQYF.

This clonotype was seen more than once but under ten times. The V and J genes are TRBV20-1 and TRBJ2-1; 10 bases map to TRBD2. The V segment lost 0 bases and the J segment 2 bases; nucleotides outside the gene matches: 7. CDR3 length equals 17 residues. From germline, CDR1 is DFQATT and CDR2 SNEGSKA (reference sequence). The DNA of the CDR3 is TGCAGTGCTAGAGACCACCTAGCGGGAGAAACCTACAATGAGCAGTTCTTC. Protein sequence: CSARDHLAGETYNEQFF.